Following are 9 T cell receptor beta chains from one sample sequenced in a study of OX40 agonist ivuxolimab in advanced cancers. Library creation used the immunoSEQ multiplex PCR assay. Sourced from immuneACCESS, this table was stored by TCRdb with only in-frame sequences that have V and J called. A share of the clones is absent; for the studies checked, an unresolved V gene accounts for under half, and the remainder has no known explanation. The sample table records fewer than 80,000 clones; more than 65% of these occur just once. Clones ranked in the top ten supply 1.1% of the sample. The material sequenced was CD4+ or CD8+ T cells sorted from blood, taken in a trial of the OX40 agonist ivuxolimab. The receptors were gathered from an adult with an advanced solid tumor such as melanoma, head and neck, liver or kidney cancer.

The chain combines TRBV5-1 with TRBJ2-1; 9 bases are shared with TRBD1. The ends lost 4 bases at V and 4 bases at J; junction bases unmatched: 6. The CDR3 has 15 amino acids. The V gene's germline CDR1 is SGHRS and CDR2 YFSETQ. DNA of the CDR3: TGCGCCAGCAGCCCGGAGGGACAGGGTTACAATGAGCAGTTCTTC. Residues: CASSPEGQGYNEQFF.

This clone showed up just a few times. CDR3: CASSVAGNTNTEAFF. DNA of the CDR3: TGTGCCAGCAGCGTAGCTGGGAATACGAACACTGAAGCTTTCTTT. The J gene is TRBJ1-1, the V gene TRBV9, with D unresolved. The CDR3 is 15 residues long. CDR1 SGDLS and CDR2 YYNGEE come from the germline V gene. V was trimmed by 0 bases and J by 1 base, leaving 10 bases between them.

The table lists this clone with many counts. V is TRBV5-1 and J is TRBJ1-2; D gene uncertain. V lost 0 bases, J lost 2 bases, and 14 bases lay in between. CDR3 length: 16 amino acids. Germline CDR1 SGHRS, CDR2 YFSETQ. CDR3: CASSLGGELANYGYTF. DNA for the CDR3: TGCGCCAGCAGCTTGGGCGGGGAATTAGCGAACTATGGCTACACCTTC.

CDR3 loop: CASSPIGGRSWNIQYF. CDR3 in DNA: TGTGCCAGCAGCCCAATCGGGGGGAGGTCATGGAACATTCAGTACTTC. J is TRBJ2-4 and V is TRBV7-3; TRBD2 matches at 7 bases. J was trimmed by 7 bases and V by 5 bases; bases with no gene match: 14. Germline V gives CDR1 SGHTA, CDR2 FQGTGA. This CDR3 is built from 16 residues.

The V gene is TRBV4-2, the J gene TRBJ1-5; 9 bases line up with TRBD1. The CDR3 spans 14 residues. Trimming cost V 3 bases and J 5 bases; bases outside gene matches: 2. Germline CDR1 LGHNA, CDR2 YNFKEQ. CDR3 loop: CASSQDRGYQPQHF. In nucleotides, the CDR3 is TGTGCCAGCAGCCAGGACAGGGGCTATCAGCCCCAGCATTTT.

The chain is built from TRBV19 and TRBJ1-5; a weak D match, TRBD1 (5 bases). Germline CDR1 LNHDA, CDR2 SQIVND (reference sequence). This CDR3 is built from 14 residues. Trimming removed 8 bases at V and 6 bases at J, with 17 bases between. In nucleotides, the CDR3 is TGTGCCAGTTTGGGTAGGGGAGCAATTCAGCCCCAGCATTTT. This codes for CASLGRGAIQPQHF.

The chain is built from TRBV7-8 and TRBJ2-7, with TRBD1 as a possible D gene (6 bases). The CDR3 contains 13 residues. The V end lost 5 bases, the J end lost 6 bases, and 14 bases lay between the germline ends. Germline CDR1 reads SGHVS; CDR2 reads FQNEAQ. CDR3 in amino acids: CASSTQGTLEQYF. CDR3 DNA sequence: TGTGCCAGCAGCACTCAGGGGACCCTCGAGCAGTACTTC.

The rearrangement joins TRBV19 to TRBJ2-1; 9 bases match TRBD2. The germline CDR1 and CDR2 sequences are LNHDA and SQIVND (reference sequence). The CDR3 runs to 18 residues. The V and J ends lost 5 bases and 0 bases, in that order; junction bases with no gene match: 11. CDR3 protein: CASSPLGLAGSSYNEQFF. The CDR3 DNA follows: TGTGCCAGTAGTCCCCTCGGCCTAGCGGGGAGCTCCTACAATGAGCAGTTCTTC.

The chain links TRBV9 to TRBJ2-4; TRBD1 might be the D (6 bases). The CDR3 runs 16 residues. Germline V gene sequence: CDR1 SGDLS, CDR2 YYNGEE. V was clipped by 3 bases and J by 1 base, with 14 bases between them. CDR3 nucleotides: TGTGCCAGCAGCGGCACAGGGATCGCTGCCAAAAACATTCAGTACTTC. Translation: CASSGTGIAAKNIQYF.